This T cell receptor (beta chain) was profiled in a study of T cell responses to AZD1222 COVID-19 vaccine. General study findings and limits: Baseline testing showed seropositivity in only six AZD1222 recipients.

The assay was immunoSEQ multiplex PCR, and TCRdb's table has in-frame clones only and misses some. The table records 120,000 or so clones, around 87% of them present only once. This clone has only a few counts. The antigen remains unidentified. The V and J ends lost 2 bases and 0 bases, in that order; junction bases with no gene match: 7. The germline CDR1 and CDR2 sequences are MNHEY and SVGEGT. There are 17 residues in the CDR3. The receptor comes from an adult in good health. The chain links TRBV6-2 or TRBV6-3 to TRBJ2-1; TRBD2 aligns across 7 bases. The source was peripheral blood, collected on day 0 of AZD1222 vaccination. Here the CDR3 reads CASSYAARGSSYNEQFF. CDR3 nucleotides: TGTGCCAGCAGTTACGCCGCGCGGGGGAGCTCCTACAATGAGCAGTTCTTC.